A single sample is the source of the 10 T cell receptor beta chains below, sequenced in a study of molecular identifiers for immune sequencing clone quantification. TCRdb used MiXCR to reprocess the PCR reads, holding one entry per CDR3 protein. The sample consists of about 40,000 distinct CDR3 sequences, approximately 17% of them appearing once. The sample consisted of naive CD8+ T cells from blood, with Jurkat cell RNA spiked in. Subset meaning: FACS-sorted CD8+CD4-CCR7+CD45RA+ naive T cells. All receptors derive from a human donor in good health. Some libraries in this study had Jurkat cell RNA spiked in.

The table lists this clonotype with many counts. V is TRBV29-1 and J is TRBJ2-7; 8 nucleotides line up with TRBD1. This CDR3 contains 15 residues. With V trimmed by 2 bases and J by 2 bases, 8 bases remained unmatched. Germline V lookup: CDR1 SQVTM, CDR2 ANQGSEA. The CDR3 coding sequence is TGCAGCGTTGAACTCCGGGACAGGTCCACCTACGAGCAGTACTTC. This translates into CSVELRDRSTYEQYF.

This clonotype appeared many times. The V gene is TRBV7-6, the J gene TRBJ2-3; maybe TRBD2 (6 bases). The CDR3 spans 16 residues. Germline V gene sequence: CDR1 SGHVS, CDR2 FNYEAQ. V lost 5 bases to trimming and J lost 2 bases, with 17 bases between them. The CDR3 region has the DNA TGTGCCAGCAGCCCTAGACTAGAACGACTCACAGATACGCAGTATTTT. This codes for CASSPRLERLTDTQYF.

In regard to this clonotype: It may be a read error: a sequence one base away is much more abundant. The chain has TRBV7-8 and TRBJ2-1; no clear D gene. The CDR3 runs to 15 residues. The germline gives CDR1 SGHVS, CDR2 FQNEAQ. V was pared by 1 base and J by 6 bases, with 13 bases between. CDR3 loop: CASSLGVHGCNEQFF. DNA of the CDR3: TGTGCCAGCAGCTTAGGCGTCCATGGTTGCAATGAGCAGTTCTTC.

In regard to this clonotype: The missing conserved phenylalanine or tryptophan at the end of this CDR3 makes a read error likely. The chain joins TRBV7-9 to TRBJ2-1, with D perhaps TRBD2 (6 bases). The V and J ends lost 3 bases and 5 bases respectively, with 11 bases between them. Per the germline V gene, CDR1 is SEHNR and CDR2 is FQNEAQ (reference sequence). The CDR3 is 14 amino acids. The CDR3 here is CASSFSGRHNEQFL. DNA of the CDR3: TGTGCCAGCAGCTTTAGCGGACGACACAATGAGCAGTTCCTC.

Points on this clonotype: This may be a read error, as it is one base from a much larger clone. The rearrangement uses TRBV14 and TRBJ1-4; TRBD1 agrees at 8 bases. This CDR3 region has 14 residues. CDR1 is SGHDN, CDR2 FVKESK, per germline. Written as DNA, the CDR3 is TGTGCCAGCAGCCAGTGGACAGGGAGTGAAAAACTGGTTTTT. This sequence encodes CASSQWTGSEKLVF.

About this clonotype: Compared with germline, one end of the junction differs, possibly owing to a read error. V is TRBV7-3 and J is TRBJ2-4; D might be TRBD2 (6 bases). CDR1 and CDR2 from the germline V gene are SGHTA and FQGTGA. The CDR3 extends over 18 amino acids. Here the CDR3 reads CASSLRGRETLAENIQYF. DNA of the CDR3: TGTGCCAGCAGCTTGAGGGGTCGGGAAACACTAGCCGAAAACATTCAGTACTTC.

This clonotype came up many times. For the CDR3, the DNA is TGTGCCAGTCACAAACTAGCGGCCTACAATGAGCAGTTCTTC. Translated, it gives CASHKLAAYNEQFF. This sequence joins TRBV28 and TRBJ2-1; TRBD2 agrees at 8 bases. J lost 2 bases, V lost 9 bases, and 6 bases had no gene match. The length of the CDR3 is 14 residues. Germline CDR1 and CDR2: MDHEN and SYDVKM.

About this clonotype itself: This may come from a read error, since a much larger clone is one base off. The CDR3 is CATTSTGADEQYF. DNA for the CDR3: TGTGCCACCACGAGTACGGGCGCCGACGAGCAGTACTTC. This chain uses TRBV27 with TRBJ2-7; unclear D gene. Deletions cut 10 bases from V and 5 bases from J, with 18 bases between. The CDR3 covers 13 residues. Germline assignment: CDR1 MNHEY and CDR2 SMNVEV (reference sequence).

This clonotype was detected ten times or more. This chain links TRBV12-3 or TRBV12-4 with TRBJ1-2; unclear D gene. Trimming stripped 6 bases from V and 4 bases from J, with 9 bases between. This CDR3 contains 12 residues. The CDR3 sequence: CASSLGSYGYTF. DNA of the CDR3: TGTGCCAGCAGCCTGGGGTCCTATGGCTACACCTTC.

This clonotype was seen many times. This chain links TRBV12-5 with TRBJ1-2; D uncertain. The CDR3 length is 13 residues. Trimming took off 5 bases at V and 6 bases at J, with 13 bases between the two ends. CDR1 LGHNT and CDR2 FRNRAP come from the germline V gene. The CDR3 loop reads CASGEGYTDGYTF. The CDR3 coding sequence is TGTGCTAGTGGTGAAGGGTACACGGATGGCTACACCTTC.